This TCR beta chain emerged from a study of HIV-infected patients and healthy controls. Germline CDR1 SGHRS, CDR2 YFSETQ. This CDR3 is 14 amino acids long. V dropped 4 bases and J dropped 1 base, with 9 bases sitting between them. Roughly three months, about 14 weeks, into antiretroviral therapy, follow-up blood was collected. The repertoire came from unfractionated whole blood and reflected all unsorted peripheral T cells. Reverse transcription used about 500 ng RNA and constant-region primers for alpha and beta. Separate chain-specific third strand synthesis with multiplexing indices produced the alpha and beta libraries. One entry per CDR3 protein results from TCRdb running MiXCR on the 5' RACE reads. This sample carries 4,000 or so distinct CDR3 sequences, less than 10% of them seen once, and the ten largest clones take about 18%. In its sample, this clonotype is medium-sized. Its specificity is not known.

General study results and limits: The seeming recovery of the Gini index after therapy in HIV-infected patients vanished in size-matched data.

The sequences come from blood, collected during antiretroviral therapy. The J gene is TRBJ2-1, the V gene TRBV5-1, with D hard to call. The receptor comes from an adult with HIV infection. The CDR3 bases are TGCGCCAGCAGCCTCCAATCGTCCTACAATGAGCAGTTCTTC. This gives the protein CASSLQSSYNEQFF.